This TCR beta chain was recovered during a study of T cells after yellow fever vaccination. Overall study results and limits: Relatively few clonotypes were ones that appeared in both CD4 and CD8 compartments. Reappearance after the booster was observed for most primary-vaccination clones (around 95% CD4, roughly 90% CD8).

V lost 5 bases and J 4 bases, leaving 12 bases between the germline ends. Germline V lookup: CDR1 SGHTA, CDR2 FQGTGA. The CDR3 spans 14 residues. TCRdb passed the 5' RACE reads through MiXCR, listing each CDR3 protein once. Of approximately 330,000 distinct CDR3 sequences in the sample, about 12% were seen once. In regard to this clonotype: No antigen is known for it.

The source of this sequence is a man younger than 35 who received the YFV17D yellow fever vaccine. This chain uses TRBV7-3 with TRBJ2-1; D is perhaps TRBD1 (6 bases). The sample here was CD4+ T cells sorted from PBMCs, taken 15 days after the yellow fever booster vaccination. The CDR3 reads CASSLRQEYNEQFF. CDR3 nucleotides: TGTGCCAGCAGCCTAAGACAGGAATACAATGAGCAGTTCTTC.